Sequencing of this T cell receptor (beta chain) was carried out in a study of T cells after yellow fever vaccination. Study context: Any fraction with a low cell number was prepared using SMART-Seq v4 Ultra Low Input. General observations from the study: The study re-detected most primary-vaccination clones after the booster (roughly 95% CD4, around 89% CD8). Secondary responses were weaker yet peaked faster, day 5 versus 15. From the bulk population, abundant clonotypes could contaminate and appear within FACS-sorted repertoires.

The CDR3 spans 15 residues. Germline V gene data show CDR1 as SGDLS and CDR2 as YYNGEE. The ends lost 0 bases at V and 4 bases at J; junction bases unmatched: 5. This clonotype was picked up many times. The antigen remains undetermined. TCRdb re-called the 5' RACE reads with MiXCR, one entry per CDR3 protein. The repertoire holds around 330,000 distinct CDR3 sequences, with around 3.6% as singletons. Sequencing was performed on PBMCs, taken on the day of the yellow fever booster vaccination. The chain is built from TRBV9 and TRBJ2-7, with 9 bases lining up with TRBD1. The TCR was taken from a man between 18 and 35 years old who received the YFV17D yellow fever vaccine. The CDR3 sequence: CASSVGQGGLYEQYF. In nucleotides, the CDR3 is TGTGCCAGCAGCGTAGGACAGGGGGGATTGTACGAGCAGTACTTC.